Sequencing of this T cell receptor beta chain was carried out in a study of blood T cell repertoires in COVID-19. Profiling relied on immunoSEQ multiplex PCR, and the TCRdb table lists in-frame clones only, not all of them. Counted here are about 83,000 clones, roughly 90% occurring once; the ten biggest clones make up around a sixth. The germline V gene has CDR1 SQVTM and CDR2 ANQGSEA. V was trimmed by 6 bases and J by 4 bases, leaving 12 bases between them. This CDR3 has 12 amino acids. What was sequenced was peripheral blood. J is TRBJ1-2 and V is TRBV29-1; D may be TRBD1 (5 bases). The sequence came from a woman at least 80 years old with active or convalescent COVID-19. The CDR3 loop reads CSVPQGPYGYTF. CDR3 DNA: TGCAGCGTACCCCAGGGTCCCTATGGCTACACCTTC.